A single sample is the source of the 32 T cell receptor beta chains below, sequenced in a study of T-cell reconstitution after alpha-beta-depleted transplantation in children. It was with unique molecular identifiers that the TCRbeta library was prepared. A single record per CDR3 protein comes from TCRdb applying MiXCR to the PCR reads. The table records about 340,000 distinct CDR3 sequences, 10% of them present only once. Sample: PBMCs from the stem cell graft donor, taken from the stem cell graft. The receptor set was obtained from a human donor who donated a stem cell graft to a child with acute lymphoblastic leukemia.

J is TRBJ2-2 and V is TRBV5-1; TRBD2 matches 12 bases. J was trimmed by 5 bases and V by 3 bases; bases with no gene match: 2. In germline, CDR1 is SGHRS, CDR2 YFSETQ. The CDR3 length is 15 residues. The CDR3 DNA follows: TGCGCCAGCAGCTCCGGGACTAGCGGGACCGGGGAGCTGTTTTTT. This encodes CASSSGTSGTGELFF.

In this sample, this clonotype turned up a few times. This rearrangement joins TRBV7-2 to TRBJ2-2, with D tentatively TRBD2 (5 bases). The V end was cut by 6 bases, the J end by 3 bases, with 11 bases between. CDR3 size: 14 residues. Germline V gives CDR1 SGHTA, CDR2 FQGNSA. CDR3 coding DNA: TGTGCCAGCAGAACGGACGGGGACACCGGGGAGCTGTTTTTT. The encoded protein is CASRTDGDTGELFF.

J is TRBJ2-2 and V is TRBV7-9, with 7 bases identical to TRBD2. Trimming at V came to 5 bases and at J to 1 base, leaving 7 bases not matched to a gene. In germline, CDR1 is SEHNR, CDR2 FQNEAQ (reference sequence). The CDR3 runs to 16 residues. In DNA form, the CDR3 reads TGTGCCAGCAGCGGGACTACCGAGTTGAACACCGGGGAGCTGTTTTTT. As protein: CASSGTTELNTGELFF.

This clonotype has a handful of counts. The rearrangement joins TRBV29-1 to TRBJ2-3; the match to TRBD1 covers 8 bases. There are 16 residues in the CDR3. Unmatched junction bases numbered 10, after V lost 0 bases and J lost 5 bases. CDR1 is SQVTM, CDR2 ANQGSEA, per germline. CDR3 sequence reads: CSVEDPGRGPEDTQYF. The CDR3 bases are TGCAGCGTTGAAGATCCGGGCAGGGGGCCTGAAGATACGCAGTATTTT.

In this sample, this clonotype turned up a few times. The chain joins TRBV12-3 or TRBV12-4 to TRBJ1-2, with 7 bases identical to TRBD1. With V trimmed by 5 bases and J by 8 bases, 8 bases remained unmatched. CDR3 length: 13 residues. CDR3 DNA sequence: TGTGCCAGCAGTCTGACAGGGTCCGGGGGCTACACCTTC. Translated, it gives CASSLTGSGGYTF.

This clonotype showed up just a few times. This chain connects TRBV7-8 to TRBJ2-3; 9 bases map to TRBD2. Germline loops: CDR1 SGHVS, CDR2 FQNEAQ. The CDR3 extends over 17 amino acids. J gave up 2 bases and V 1 base, and 7 bases lay outside the gene matches. In DNA, the CDR3 is TGTGCCAGCAGCTTAGTGGCCCGGACTAGCGTCACAGATACGCAGTATTTT. This gives the protein CASSLVARTSVTDTQYF.

This clonotype appeared many times. The rearrangement uses TRBV27 and TRBJ2-3; D call uncertain. Germline V gene data show CDR1 as MNHEY and CDR2 as SMNVEV (reference sequence). V was shortened by 5 bases and J by 6 bases, with 15 bases between the two germline ends. CDR3 length: 14 residues. The CDR3 coding sequence is TGTGCCAGCAGTCGTCGAGTGGTTTCCGATACGCAGTATTTT. Protein: CASSRRVVSDTQYF.

The chain employs TRBV28 and TRBJ2-1; 9 bases are shared with TRBD2. This CDR3 spans 16 amino acids. Germline CDR1 reads MDHEN; CDR2 reads SYDVKM. J was trimmed by 1 base and V by 6 bases; bases with no gene match: 7. The CDR3 bases are TGTGCCAGCAGCTTAGCGGGAGCGGGATCCTACAATGAGCAGTTCTTC. This sequence encodes CASSLAGAGSYNEQFF.

There are a few counts of this clonotype. V is TRBV5-1 and J is TRBJ2-7; no firm D call. The CDR3 consists of 14 residues. CDR1 is SGHRS, CDR2 YFSETQ, per germline. Trimming removed 1 base from V and 3 bases from J, with 11 bases in between. The CDR3 bases are TGCGCCAGCAGCTTGCTCCGAGTAGGCTACGAGCAGTACTTC. It encodes CASSLLRVGYEQYF.

This clonotype came up many times. J is TRBJ2-5 and V is TRBV20-1, with unresolved D. CDR1 is DFQATT and CDR2 is SNEGSKA in the germline V gene (reference sequence). This CDR3 has 14 amino acids. The V end lost 0 bases, the J end lost 4 bases, and 12 bases lay between the germline ends. CDR3 nucleotide sequence: TGCAGTGCTAGAGATTTGGCAGGTGCAGAGACCCAGTACTTC. Residues: CSARDLAGAETQYF.

This clonotype was seen more than once but under ten times. The rearrangement uses TRBV18 and TRBJ2-6; tentative D call: TRBD2 (5 bases). Germline loops: CDR1 KGHSH, CDR2 LQKENI. This CDR3 is 16 amino acids long. V was pared by 5 bases and J by 2 bases, with 13 bases between. The CDR3 DNA follows: TGTGCCAGCTCAAAAGAGGGATTCACTGGGGCCAACGTCCTGACTTTC. Translating it yields CASSKEGFTGANVLTF. Using reference TRBV18 and TRBJ2-6 for the parts outside the CDR3, the full variable domain is NAGVMQNPRHLVRRRGQEARLRCSPMKGHSHVYWYRQLPEEGLKFMVYLQKENIIDESGMPKERFSAEFPKEGPSILRIQQVVRGDSAAYFCASSKEGFTGANVLTFGAGSRLTVL.

The rearrangement joins TRBV2 to TRBJ2-7, with D perhaps TRBD2 (6 bases). The CDR3 length is 13 residues. CDR1 and CDR2 (germline): SNHLY, FYNNEI. Trimming took off 8 bases at V and 9 bases at J, with 20 bases between the two ends. The CDR3 is CASHRGFSLGQYF. CDR3 sequence (DNA): TGTGCCAGCCATCGGGGGTTCTCCCTAGGGCAGTACTTC.

This clonotype has a handful of counts. The CDR3 bases are TGTGCCAGCAGCTCCGGCCCATATAATTCACCCCTCCACTTT. This codes for CASSSGPYNSPLHF. The V and J genes are TRBV6-1 and TRBJ1-6, with D unclear. The germline V gene has CDR1 MNHNS and CDR2 SASEGT. V lost 6 bases, J lost 4 bases, and 10 bases lay in between. The CDR3 is 14 amino acids.

This clonotype was recorded a few times. The gene calls are TRBV7-9 and TRBJ2-5; D possibly matches TRBD1 or TRBD2 (5 bases each). Germline CDR1 is SEHNR and CDR2 is FQNEAQ (reference sequence). The CDR3 is made up of 14 amino acids. Trimming cost V 5 bases and J 1 base, with 11 bases left between them. The CDR3 DNA reads TGTGCCAGCAGCCTACGGGACCTCCAAGAGACCCAGTACTTC. Protein product: CASSLRDLQETQYF.

This clonotype came up a few times. V and J are TRBV5-1 and TRBJ2-2, with D perhaps matching TRBD2 (5 bases). Germline CDR1 is SGHRS and CDR2 is YFSETQ. The CDR3 sequence is 16 residues long. Between the trimmed V and J ends, which lost 1 base and 7 bases, there was a span of 17 bases. CDR3 region: CASSLSPIQSGGELFF. The CDR3 bases are TGCGCCAGCAGCTTGTCCCCAATCCAAAGCGGCGGGGAGCTGTTTTTT.

This clonotype was observed at least ten times. The V and J genes are TRBV5-1 and TRBJ2-2, with 7 bases aligning to TRBD1. There are 14 residues in the CDR3. V gave up 5 bases and J gave up 0 bases; unmatched junction bases: 1. CDR1 and CDR2 (germline): SGHRS, YFSETQ. CDR3 protein: CASRGQPNTGELFF. The CDR3 region has the DNA TGCGCCAGCAGGGGACAGCCGAACACCGGGGAGCTGTTTTTT.

This clonotype showed up just a few times. This chain joins TRBV5-1 and TRBJ2-1, with TRBD1 identical over 7 bases. The CDR3 length is 14 residues. V shed 6 bases and J 2 bases; nucleotides not matched to a gene: 5. Per the germline V gene, CDR1 is SGHRS and CDR2 is YFSETQ. The CDR3 DNA sequence: TGCGCCAGCAAGGGGGCCGCGGCCTACAATGAGCAGTTCTTC. Its translation: CASKGAAAYNEQFF.

This clonotype was seen ten or more times. The rearrangement joins TRBV9 to TRBJ2-7; possible D gene TRBD2, 5 bases. Germline lookup yields CDR1 SGDLS and CDR2 YYNGEE. Trimming removed 3 bases at V and 4 bases at J, with 8 bases between. CDR3 length: 12 residues. The CDR3 reads CASSGGGYEQYF. The DNA for the CDR3 is TGTGCCAGCAGCGGAGGCGGGTACGAGCAGTACTTC.

This clonotype came up many times. The gene calls are TRBV29-1 and TRBJ2-2; D remains ambiguous. The CDR3 is made up of 13 amino acids. The V and J ends lost 2 bases and 0 bases respectively, with 4 bases between them. CDR1 is SQVTM, CDR2 ANQGSEA, per germline. CDR3 in amino acids: CSVEWANTGELFF. CDR3 sequence (DNA): TGCAGCGTTGAATGGGCGAACACCGGGGAGCTGTTTTTT.

The rearrangement links TRBV7-9 to TRBJ2-1, with 9 bases identical to TRBD2. J lost 9 bases, V lost 1 base, and 7 bases had no gene match. CDR1 SEHNR and CDR2 FQNEAQ come from the germline V gene (reference sequence). The length of the CDR3 is 15 residues. The CDR3 here is CASSLGLADGGEQFF. CDR3 coding DNA: TGTGCCAGCAGCTTAGGACTAGCGGACGGTGGTGAGCAGTTCTTC.

This clonotype was seen more than once but under ten times. This sequence joins TRBV12-3 or TRBV12-4 and TRBJ2-1, with D tentatively TRBD1 or TRBD2 (5 bases each). Trimming removed 1 base at V and 9 bases at J, with 34 bases between. This CDR3 comprises 21 residues. CDR3 coding DNA: TGTGCCAGCAGTTTAGATCTTTTTTTTGTATCCCGGGAAGAAGTTCAGGGTGAGCAGTTCTTC. Its translation: CASSLDLFFVSREEVQGEQFF.

To note about this clonotype: The junction and the germline gene differ at one end; a read error may be behind it. The J gene is TRBJ1-1, the V gene TRBV20-1; D not certain. The CDR3 runs 15 residues. The V gene's germline CDR1 is DFQATT and CDR2 SNEGSKA (reference sequence). This chain's CDR3 is CSARGIYAMNTEAFF. DNA of the CDR3: TGCAGTGCGAGAGGGATATATGCCATGAACACTGAAGCTTTCTTT.

The sample holds many counts of this clonotype. This chain uses TRBV12-3 or TRBV12-4 with TRBJ2-3; TRBD2 agrees at 10 bases. This CDR3 region has 15 residues. The junction had 6 bases not matched to a gene; V was cut back by 5 bases and J by 4 bases. The CDR3 nucleotides are TGTGCCAGCAGTCTGGAGCGGGAGGGGGCAGATACGCAGTATTTT. It encodes CASSLEREGADTQYF.

This clonotype was observed many times. V is TRBV5-8 and J is TRBJ1-1, with no clear D. The V end was cut by 4 bases, the J end by 6 bases, with 13 bases between. Germline CDR1 is SGHTS and CDR2 is YDEGEE. This CDR3 is 13 amino acids long. CDR3 region: CASSTDPHPEAFF. The CDR3 region has the DNA TGTGCCAGCAGCACTGACCCACACCCTGAAGCTTTCTTT.

This chain connects TRBV10-3 to TRBJ1-6; no clear D gene. Trimming removed 8 bases at V and 4 bases at J, with 12 bases between. CDR1 is ENHRY, CDR2 SYGVKD, per germline. This CDR3 has 14 amino acids. The CDR3 reads CAISPRSYNSPLHF. In DNA, the CDR3 is TGTGCCATCTCGCCCAGATCTTATAATTCACCCCTCCACTTT.

This clonotype has ten or more counts. This chain connects TRBV5-1 to TRBJ1-5, with D maybe TRBD1 (5 bases). From germline, CDR1 is SGHRS and CDR2 YFSETQ. V was clipped by 4 bases and J by 5 bases, with 13 bases between them. The length of the CDR3 is 14 residues. CDR3 nucleotide sequence: TGCGCCAGCAGCCCCGGGGGGGGTTATCAGCCCCAGCATTTT. Protein: CASSPGGGYQPQHF.

This clonotype was found a few times. The chain has TRBV5-1 and TRBJ2-1; 8 bases agree with TRBD2. This CDR3 is built from 15 residues. CDR1 and CDR2 (germline): SGHRS, YFSETQ. V dropped 3 bases and J dropped 7; count of bases not matched to a gene: 9. The CDR3 bases are TGCGCCAGCAGCTGGACCGCGGGAGGAGGGAATGAGCAGTTCTTC. Residues: CASSWTAGGGNEQFF.

There are a few counts of this clonotype. The chain joins TRBV4-2 to TRBJ1-2; D remains unclear. In germline, CDR1 is LGHNA, CDR2 YNFKEQ. Trimming removed 1 base at V and 8 bases at J, with 17 bases between. The CDR3 spans 15 residues. The CDR3 loop is CASSQVSAQRGGYTF. As DNA, the CDR3 is TGTGCCAGCAGCCAAGTATCAGCCCAACGTGGGGGCTACACCTTC.

The table lists this clonotype with a few counts. The J gene is TRBJ2-7, the V gene TRBV5-1; no clear D gene. Looked up from germline, CDR1 is SGHRS and CDR2 is YFSETQ. The CDR3 runs to 14 residues. Deletions cut 0 bases from V and 2 bases from J, with 9 bases between. The CDR3: CASSLGPPPYEQYF. The CDR3 coding sequence is TGCGCCAGCAGCTTGGGCCCACCACCCTACGAGCAGTACTTC.

This clonotype turned up a few times. This chain uses TRBV5-1 with TRBJ2-5, with D possibly being TRBD1 or TRBD2 (5 bases each). Germline V gene data show CDR1 as SGHRS and CDR2 as YFSETQ. Trimming left V 1 base short and J 5 bases short, with 12 bases between. The CDR3 totals 14 residues. The CDR3 spells CASSLISGAETQYF. CDR3 nucleotides: TGCGCCAGCAGCTTGATCTCCGGGGCCGAGACCCAGTACTTC.

This clonotype was found a few times. V is TRBV12-3 or TRBV12-4 and J is TRBJ2-1; D call uncertain. V gave up 4 bases and J gave up 2 bases, with 18 bases separating them. This CDR3 has 17 residues. DNA for the CDR3: TGTGCCAGCAGTTCAGGATCCAGTGGTACGGCCTACAATGAGCAGTTCTTC. Encoded protein: CASSSGSSGTAYNEQFF.

The sample holds a few counts of this clonotype. This chain joins TRBV9 and TRBJ2-1; 7 nucleotides align to TRBD1. There are 14 residues in the CDR3. V was pared by 4 bases and J by 8 bases, with 9 bases of the junction left unmatched. Germline CDR1 SGDLS, CDR2 YYNGEE. CDR3 in amino acids: CASSFQTGLDEQFF. The CDR3 nucleotides are TGTGCCAGCAGCTTCCAGACAGGGTTGGATGAGCAGTTCTTC. Drawing the rest from reference TRBV9 and TRBJ2-1, the complete variable domain is DSGVTQTPKHLITATGQRVTLRCSPRSGDLSVYWYQQSLDQGLQFLIQYYNGEERAKGNILERFSAQQFPDLHSELNLSSLELGDSALYFCASSFQTGLDEQFFGPGTRLTVL.